Below, one TCR beta chain is given with its context. CDR1 and CDR2 (germline): DFQATT, SNEGSKA (reference sequence). V shed 5 bases, J shed 3 bases, and the junction held 8 bases outside the gene matches. The CDR3 is 17 amino acids. The entry originates in a study of response to subunit inactivated influenza vaccine. In TCRdb, the RT-PCR reads were re-called with MiXCR into one record per CDR3 protein. The sample consists of 500,000 to 600,000 distinct CDR3 sequences, 10% to 15% of them appearing once. This receptor was identified in a man in his forties or fifties who received an inactivated influenza vaccine. Sequenced material: PBMCs from blood, taken more than 35 days after vaccination. V gene TRBV20-1 combines with J gene TRBJ2-3; 16 nucleotides align to TRBD2. The CDR3 spells CSAAGLAGGLVTDTQYF. Written as DNA, the CDR3 is TGCAGTGCTGCGGGACTAGCGGGGGGGCTAGTTACAGATACGCAGTATTTT.